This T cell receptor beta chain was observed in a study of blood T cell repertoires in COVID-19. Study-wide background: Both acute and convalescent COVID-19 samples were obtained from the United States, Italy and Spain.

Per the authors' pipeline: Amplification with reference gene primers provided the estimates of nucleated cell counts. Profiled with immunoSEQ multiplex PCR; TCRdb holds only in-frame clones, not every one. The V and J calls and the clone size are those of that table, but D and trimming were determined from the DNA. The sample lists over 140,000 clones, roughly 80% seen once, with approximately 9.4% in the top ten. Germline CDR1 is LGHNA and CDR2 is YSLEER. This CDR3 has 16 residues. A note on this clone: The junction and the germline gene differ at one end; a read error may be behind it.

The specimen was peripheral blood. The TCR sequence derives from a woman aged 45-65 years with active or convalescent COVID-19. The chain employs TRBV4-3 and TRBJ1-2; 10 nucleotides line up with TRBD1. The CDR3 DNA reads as TGCGTCAGCAGCCGAACCCCGGGACAGGGGATTTATGGCTACACCTTC. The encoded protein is CVSSRTPGQGIYGYTF.